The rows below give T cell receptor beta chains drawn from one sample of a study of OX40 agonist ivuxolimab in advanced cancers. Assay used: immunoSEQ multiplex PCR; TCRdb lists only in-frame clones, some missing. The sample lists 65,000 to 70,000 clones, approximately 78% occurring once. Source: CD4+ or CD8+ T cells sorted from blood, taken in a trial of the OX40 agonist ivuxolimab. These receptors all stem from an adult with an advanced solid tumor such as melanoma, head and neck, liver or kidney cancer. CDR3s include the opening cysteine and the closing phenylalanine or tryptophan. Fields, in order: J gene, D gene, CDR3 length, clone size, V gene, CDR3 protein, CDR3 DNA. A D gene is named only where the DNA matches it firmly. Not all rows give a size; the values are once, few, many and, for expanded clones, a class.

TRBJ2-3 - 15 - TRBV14 CASSQTRGGSDTQYF TGTGCCAGCAGCCAGACCCGGGGCGGGTCAGATACGCAGTATTTT
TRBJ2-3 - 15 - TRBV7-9 CASSLAGGNTDTQYF TGTGCCAGCAGCTTAGCTGGGGGAAACACAGATACGCAGTATTTT
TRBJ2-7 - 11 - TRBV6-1 CASSEFTEQYF TGTGCCAGCAGTGAATTCACCGAGCAGTACTTC
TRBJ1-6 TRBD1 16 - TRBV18 CASSPRTGGTGSPLHF TGTGCCAGCTCACCACGGACAGGGGGCACTGGTTCACCCCTCCACTTT
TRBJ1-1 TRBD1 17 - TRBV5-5 CASSPTGRAHMNTEAFF TGTGCCAGCAGCCCGACAGGGAGAGCGCATATGAACACTGAAGCTTTCTTT
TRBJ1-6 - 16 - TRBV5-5 CASSFFGAGDNSPLHF TGTGCCAGCAGCTTTTTTGGGGCAGGGGATAATTCACCCCTCCACTTT
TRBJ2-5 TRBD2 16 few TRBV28 CASSSRTSGSIKTQYF TGTGCCAGCAGTTCCCGGACTAGCGGGAGTATCAAGACCCAGTACTTC
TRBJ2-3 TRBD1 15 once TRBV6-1 CASSVTGYSTDTQYF TGTGCCAGCAGTGTGACAGGGTATAGCACAGATACGCAGTATTTT
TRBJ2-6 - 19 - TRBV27 CASSLFSFDQGAGANVLTF TGTGCCAGCAGTTTATTCTCGTTTGATCAGGGCGCTGGGGCCAACGTCCTGACTTTC
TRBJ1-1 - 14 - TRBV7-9 CASSLGFGDTEAFF TGTGCCAGCAGCTTAGGTTTCGGGGACACTGAAGCTTTCTTT
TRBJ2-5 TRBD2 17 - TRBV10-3 CAISDPLYSGLQETQYF TGTGCCATCAGTGACCCCCTCTATAGCGGGCTTCAAGAGACCCAGTACTTC
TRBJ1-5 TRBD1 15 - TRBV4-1 CASSQPDRVDQPQHF TGCGCCAGCAGCCAGCCGGACAGGGTTGATCAGCCCCAGCATTTT
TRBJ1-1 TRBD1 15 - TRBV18 CASSEVTGRNTEAFF TGTGCCAGCTCAGAAGTGACAGGGAGGAACACTGAAGCTTTCTTT
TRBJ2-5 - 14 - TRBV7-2 CASSPWRAAETQYF TGTGCCAGCAGCCCCTGGAGGGCAGCGGAGACCCAGTACTTC
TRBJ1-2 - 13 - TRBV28 CASSLIGLDGYTF TGTGCCAGCAGTTTAATAGGGCTGGACGGCTACACCTTC
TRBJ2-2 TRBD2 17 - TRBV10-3 CAISVRGLAANTGELFF TGTGCCATCAGTGTCCGCGGACTAGCGGCAAACACCGGGGAGCTGTTTTTT
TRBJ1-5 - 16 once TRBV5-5 CASSLAAAYSNQPQHF TGTGCCAGCAGCTTGGCGGCAGCATATAGCAATCAGCCCCAGCATTTT
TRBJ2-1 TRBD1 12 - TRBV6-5 CASSGQGNEQFF TGTGCCAGCAGTGGACAGGGCAATGAGCAGTTCTTC
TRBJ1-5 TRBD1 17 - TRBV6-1 CASSERTGGYSNQPQHF TGTGCCAGCAGTGAGAGGACAGGGGGTTACAGCAATCAGCCCCAGCATTTT
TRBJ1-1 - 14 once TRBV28 CASSRRQANTEAFF TGTGCCAGCAGCCGGAGACAGGCGAACACTGAAGCTTTCTTT
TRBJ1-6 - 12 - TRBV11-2 CASSLDRSPLHF TGTGCCAGCAGCTTAGATCGCTCACCCCTCCACTTT
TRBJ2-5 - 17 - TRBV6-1 CASSERPRDRLSVAQYF TGTGCCAGCAGTGAAAGACCCAGGGACCGCCTCAGCGTGGCCCAGTACTTC
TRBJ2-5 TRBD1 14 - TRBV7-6 CASSRTGAQETQYF TGTGCCAGCAGCCGGACAGGGGCTCAAGAGACCCAGTACTTC